This T cell receptor beta chain was observed in a study of shared clonotypes between healthy human individuals. On the study more broadly: A donor's plate count was three for CD4 naive and three for CD4 memory; CD8 naive had two and CD8 memory one.

The trim removed 4 bases at V and 5 bases at J, leaving 8 bases unmatched. CDR1 is SGHTA and CDR2 is FQGNSA in the germline V gene. The CDR3 is made up of 16 amino acids. Clones were sequenced by immunoSEQ multiplex PCR, and TCRdb holds only the in-frame ones, with some missing. The sample holds 1,100,000 or so clones; approximately 80% are singletons and the top ten take about 0.52%. The sequence came from a young man in good health. Some clones in this sample may be carry-over from other donors' samples. Sequenced: memory CD4+ T cells from PBMCs. Noted subset: CD45RA-negative fraction. This chain links TRBV7-2 with TRBJ2-5; 12 bases map to TRBD1. CDR3 DNA: TGTGCCAGCAGCTCCAGGGGGACAGGGGGCTCGGAGACCCAGTACTTC. This codes for CASSSRGTGGSETQYF.